These 25 T cell receptor beta chains share one sample of origin, sequenced in a study of blood T cell repertoires in COVID-19. The table came from immunoSEQ multiplex PCR; TCRdb's copy has only in-frame clones and leaves some out. This sample has about 52,000 clones, with around 82% found just once. The sample consisted of peripheral blood. Receptors were obtained from a woman of 80 years or more with COVID-19, enrolled during active disease.

The chain is built from TRBV10-3 and TRBJ2-7; D gene ambiguous. The CDR3 extends over 17 amino acids. V was pared by 0 bases and J by 1 base, with 16 bases between. The germline gives CDR1 ENHRY, CDR2 SYGVKD. The CDR3 nucleotides read TGTGCCATCAGTGAGTCGAATACCCAAAGCGCTTCCTACGAGCAGTACTTC. Translating gives CAISESNTQSASYEQYF.

The chain employs TRBV3-1 (or the pseudogene TRBV3-2) and TRBJ2-7; D gene ambiguous. The CDR3 loop spans 13 amino acids. CDR1 and CDR2 (germline): LGHDT, YNNKEL (reference sequence). Trimming pared 3 bases from V and 6 bases from J, leaving 12 bases between. The CDR3: CASSQGLIGEQYF. CDR3 coding DNA: TGTGCCAGCAGCCAGGGCTTAATTGGCGAGCAGTACTTC.

The rearrangement links TRBV7-9 to TRBJ1-2, with D possibly TRBD1 on 6 matching bases. The germline V gene encodes CDR1 SEHNR and CDR2 FQNEAQ (reference sequence). The CDR3 loop spans 13 amino acids. V shed 5 bases and J shed 8 bases, with 15 bases lying between them. The CDR3 DNA reads as TGTGCCAGCAGCCCGTCGGGGGGGCTCGGCTACACCTTC. It specifies CASSPSGGLGYTF.

This chain connects TRBV30 to TRBJ2-7, with a weak D call TRBD2 (5 bases). The CDR3 runs 12 residues. Germline CDR1 GTSNPN, CDR2 SVGIG (reference sequence). Trimming took 3 bases from V and 5 from J, leaving 11 bases between them. CDR3 in DNA: TGTGCCTGGAGGGCGGGTTTTCACGAGCAGTACTTC. Protein sequence: CAWRAGFHEQYF.

The V call is TRBV3-1 (or the pseudogene TRBV3-2), the J call TRBJ1-1, with unresolved D. Germline CDR1 is LGHDT and CDR2 is YNNKEL (reference sequence). The CDR3 sequence is 14 residues long. The V end was cut by 6 bases, the J end by 1 base, with 12 bases between. CDR3 DNA: TGTGCCAGCAGGCGCAATGGTCCGAACACTGAAGCTTTCTTT. Amino acids: CASRRNGPNTEAFF.

Only a few counts were recorded for this clone. The V call is TRBV7-9, the J call TRBJ1-2, with D hard to call. The CDR3 totals 18 residues. V dropped 4 bases and J dropped 6 bases, with 27 bases sitting between them. Germline CDR1 SEHNR, CDR2 FQNEAQ (reference sequence). The CDR3: CASSSRTSGRSGLDGYTF. DNA of the CDR3: TGTGCCAGCAGCTCGCGGACTAGCGGGAGATCTGGATTGGATGGCTACACCTTC.

The J gene is TRBJ2-3, the V gene TRBV5-1; a weak D match, TRBD2 (6 bases). V was pared by 1 base and J by 4 bases, with 10 bases between. Germline V lookup: CDR1 SGHRS, CDR2 YFSETQ. CDR3 size: 14 residues. CDR3 bases: TGCGCCAGCAGCTTGTCTAGCGAAGCAGATACGCAGTATTTT. Encoded protein: CASSLSSEADTQYF.

The chain links TRBV7-6 to TRBJ1-1; D may be TRBD1 (5 bases). Looked up from germline, CDR1 is SGHVS and CDR2 is FNYEAQ. V lost 5 bases and J 0 bases, leaving 13 bases between the germline ends. This CDR3 has 15 residues. CDR3 sequence reads: CASSLGGGLNTEAFF. CDR3 coding DNA: TGTGCCAGCAGCCTGGGGGGGGGTCTGAACACTGAAGCTTTCTTT.

The chain combines TRBV29-1 with TRBJ2-3; 9 nucleotides line up with TRBD2. The CDR3 has 13 amino acids. Germline V CDR1 and CDR2: SQVTM, ANQGSEA. CDR3 residues: CSHSGSNTDTQYF. DNA of the CDR3: TGCAGTCATAGCGGGAGTAATACAGATACGCAGTATTTT.

This chain connects TRBV10-3 to TRBJ2-1; D may be TRBD2 (5 bases). The V gene's germline CDR1 is ENHRY and CDR2 SYGVKD. The CDR3 runs to 15 residues. The ends were cut back, 3 bases at V and 2 bases at J, with 11 bases in the middle. The CDR3 sequence is CAISDRADPYNEQFF. The CDR3 nucleotides read TGTGCCATCAGTGACCGAGCGGACCCCTACAATGAGCAGTTCTTC.

CDR3 sequence (DNA): TGTGCCAGCAGTTCGCAGGGGACGGGTAATCAGCCCCAGCATTTT. Its translation: CASSSQGTGNQPQHF. This rearrangement joins TRBV6-5 to TRBJ1-5; the D gene is possibly TRBD1 (6 bases). The CDR3 runs 15 residues. V was shortened by 4 bases and J by 4 bases, with 14 bases between the two germline ends. CDR1 is MNHEY, CDR2 SVGAGI, per germline.

The genes are TRBV6-5 and TRBJ2-5, with D possibly being TRBD1 (5 bases). Germline V CDR1 and CDR2: MNHEY, SVGAGI. This CDR3 spans 13 amino acids. V was pared by 6 bases and J by 6 bases, with 14 bases between. The CDR3: CASSDQGTKTQYF. CDR3 DNA: TGTGCCAGCAGCGACCAGGGAACGAAGACCCAGTACTTC.

This clone was counted a single time. The gene calls are TRBV28 and TRBJ1-2; TRBD1 is a possible D gene (6 bases). Deletions cut 6 bases from V and 4 bases from J, with 12 bases between. This CDR3 has 13 residues. Germline CDR1 and CDR2: MDHEN and SYDVKM. The CDR3: CASREGHFYGYTF. The CDR3 nucleotides are TGTGCCAGCAGAGAGGGACATTTCTATGGCTACACCTTC.

The chain links TRBV3-1 (or the pseudogene TRBV3-2) to TRBJ2-7; D gene ambiguous. V lost 3 bases and J lost 5, with 11 bases in between. The CDR3 sequence is 13 residues long. The V gene's germline CDR1 is LGHDT and CDR2 YNNKEL (reference sequence). CDR3 in amino acids: CASSHLGIHEQYF. The CDR3 region has the DNA TGTGCCAGCAGCCATCTAGGCATCCACGAGCAGTACTTC.

J is TRBJ2-5 and V is TRBV5-1; 14 positions match TRBD2. Germline CDR1 is SGHRS and CDR2 is YFSETQ. The CDR3 loop spans 17 amino acids. V lost 0 bases, J lost 5 bases, and 6 bases stayed unmatched. CDR3 in amino acids: CASSLGGTSGSRETQYF. CDR3 nucleotides: TGCGCCAGCAGCTTGGGAGGGACTAGCGGGAGTAGGGAGACCCAGTACTTC.

This chain joins TRBV18 and TRBJ2-7, with 7 positions matching TRBD2. V lost 6 bases to trimming and J lost 2 bases; unmatched junction nucleotides: 7. The CDR3 is 14 residues long. CDR1 is KGHSH, CDR2 LQKENI, per germline. The CDR3 is CASSRLRGAYEQYF. DNA for the CDR3: TGTGCCAGCTCCCGCCTCCGGGGGGCCTACGAGCAGTACTTC. Full variable domain (missing parts from reference TRBV18 and TRBJ2-7): NAGVMQNPRHLVRRRGQEARLRCSPMKGHSHVYWYRQLPEEGLKFMVYLQKENIIDESGMPKERFSAEFPKEGPSILRIQQVVRGDSAAYFCASSRLRGAYEQYFGPGTRLTVT.

The rearrangement joins TRBV4-1 to TRBJ2-1; D is possibly TRBD2 (6 bases). From germline, CDR1 is MGHRA and CDR2 YSYEKL. V lost 4 bases and J lost 5, with 9 bases in between. The CDR3 contains 13 residues. For the CDR3, the DNA is TGCGCCAGCAGCCCTCGGAGGGACAATGAGCAGTTCTTC. It specifies CASSPRRDNEQFF.

This chain links TRBV18 with TRBJ1-2, with a possible D match to TRBD1 (5 bases). The V end was cut by 0 bases, the J end by 4 bases, with 6 bases between. The CDR3 runs 13 residues. Per germline, CDR1 KGHSH and CDR2 LQKENI. The CDR3 nucleotides are TGTGCCAGCTCACCACCCGGGGGCTATGGCTACACCTTC. This sequence encodes CASSPPGGYGYTF.

The genes are TRBV10-3 and TRBJ2-5; TRBD1 aligns across 8 bases. This CDR3 spans 14 amino acids. V lost 4 bases and J lost 4; bases outside the gene matches: 5. The germline CDR1 and CDR2 sequences are ENHRY and SYGVKD. The CDR3 loop reads CAISGQGAGETQYF. The CDR3 DNA is TGTGCCATCAGTGGGCAGGGGGCTGGAGAGACCCAGTACTTC.

This clone has a count of ten or more. The rearrangement uses TRBV19 and TRBJ2-1; D is perhaps TRBD2 (5 bases). This CDR3 region has 16 residues. The ends were cut back, 2 bases at V and 7 bases at J, with 18 bases in the middle. Germline V lookup: CDR1 LNHDA, CDR2 SQIVND (reference sequence). The CDR3 DNA reads as TGTGCCAGTAGTATAAAGGGTCTAGCCGGCAAGAATGAGCAGTTCTTC. Translating it yields CASSIKGLAGKNEQFF.

By sample share, this clone is medium-sized (0.01 to 0.1%). J is TRBJ1-2 and V is TRBV6-6; D may be TRBD1 (6 bases). V dropped 5 bases and J dropped 2 bases, with 15 bases sitting between them. Germline-derived CDR1 and CDR2 are MNHNY and SVGAGI (reference sequence). There are 15 residues in the CDR3. CDR3 amino acids: CASSRRTESNYGYTF. In nucleotides, the CDR3 is TGTGCCAGCAGTCGCCGGACAGAGTCAAACTATGGCTACACCTTC.

V usage is TRBV19 and J usage is TRBJ1-2; D remains ambiguous. Germline lookup yields CDR1 LNHDA and CDR2 SQIVND (reference sequence). The CDR3 totals 17 residues. V was cut by 5 bases and J by 3 bases, with 22 bases left in between. The CDR3 nucleotides read TGTGCCAGTAGTCGCCCGAGGCCCCCGAGGCGGGACTATGGCTACACCTTC. This gives the protein CASSRPRPPRRDYGYTF. Together with reference TRBV19 and TRBJ1-2, the CDR3 gives the full variable domain: DGGITQSPKYLFRKEGQNVTLSCEQNLNHDAMYWYRQDPGQGLRLIYYSQIVNDFQKGDIAEGYSVSREKKESFPLTVTSAQKNPTAFYLCASSRPRPPRRDYGYTFGSGTRLTVV.

The chain has TRBV5-1 and TRBJ2-7; 9 nucleotides line up with TRBD1. In germline, CDR1 is SGHRS, CDR2 YFSETQ. V gave up 3 bases and J gave up 1 base; unmatched junction bases: 2. The CDR3 spans 14 residues. CDR3 sequence: CASSWGTGSYEQYF. DNA for the CDR3: TGCGCCAGCAGCTGGGGGACAGGGTCCTACGAGCAGTACTTC.

The chain uses TRBV7-9 and TRBJ1-4; 9 bases fit TRBD1. V gave up 4 bases and J gave up 0 bases; unmatched junction bases: 9. Germline V gene sequence: CDR1 SEHNR, CDR2 FQNEAQ (reference sequence). CDR3 length: 18 residues. The CDR3 DNA sequence: TGTGCCAGCAGCTCGCGGACAGGGGAGTATGCAACTAATGAAAAACTGTTTTTT. Residues: CASSSRTGEYATNEKLFF. Combining the CDR3 with reference TRBV7-9 and TRBJ1-4 gives the whole variable domain DTGVSQNPRHKITKRGQNVTFRCDPISEHNRLYWYRQTLGQGPEFLTYFQNEAQLEKSRLLSDRFSAERPKGSFSTLEIQRTEQGDSAMYLCASSSRTGEYATNEKLFFGSGTQLSVL.

V and J are TRBV19 and TRBJ2-1; 8 bases agree with TRBD2. Germline-derived CDR1 and CDR2 are LNHDA and SQIVND (reference sequence). After removal of 5 bases from V and 6 bases from J, the junction contained 9 bases not matched to a gene. The CDR3 loop spans 15 amino acids. The CDR3 DNA reads TGTGCCAGTAGTTTTGAAGCGGGAGTACGCAATGAGCAGTTCTTC. Translated: CASSFEAGVRNEQFF.